A selection of T cell receptor beta chains follows, all from one sample in a study of T cell repertoires in cytomegalovirus infection. These receptors are not linked to any known antigen. One entry per CDR3 protein, called by TCRdb with MiXCR from the reads. The data show some 500,000 distinct CDR3 sequences, with roughly 43% seen just once and more than 40% held by the top ten. The sample consisted of cultured PBMCs, taken from culture after CMV antigen stimulation. The receptors were gathered from a human donor in good health (CMV status not recorded). Some clones in this sample may be carry-over from other donors' samples. Both conserved end residues are part of each CDR3. The D gene is left open where the match is weak. Only part of the rows carry a size: once, few, many, or a class if the clone is expanded.

TRBV12-3/TRBV12-4	TRBJ1-4	.	.	15	TGTGCCAGCAGTTCATCGGGGGCTTCTAATGAAAAACTGTTTTTT	CASSSSGASNEKLFF
TRBV28	TRBJ2-3	.	TRBD2	14	TGTGCCAGCACCGAAGGGAGGGCAACAGATACGCAGTATTTT	CASTEGRATDTQYF
TRBV30	TRBJ2-1	.	TRBD2	12	TGTGCCTGGAAAGGACTAGCGGGAGGTTGCTTCTTC	CAWKGLAGGCFF
TRBV7-6	TRBJ2-3	few	.	15	TGTGCCAGCAGCGCGCAGGGGATGAAGGTGGATACGCAGTATTTT	CASSAQGMKVDTQYF
TRBV7-2	TRBJ1-1	few	.	15	TGTGCCAGCAGCTCCACGGGATTTTACTTGGCTGAAGCTTTCTTT	CASSSTGFYLAEAFF
TRBV7-2	TRBJ2-1	.	TRBD1	15	TGTGCCAGCAGCCCCCTCCAGGGGGCGATCAATGAGCAGTTCTTC	CASSPLQGAINEQFF
TRBV7-2	TRBJ1-4	once	TRBD1	14	TGTGCCAGCAGCCCCCGACAGGGAAGTGAAAAACTGTTTTTT	CASSPRQGSEKLFF
TRBV12-3/TRBV12-4	TRBJ1-6	.	.	14	TGTGCCAGCAGGCCCGCGGGGTGGAATTCACCCCTCCACTTT	CASRPAGWNSPLHF
TRBV7-2	TRBJ1-5	few	.	17	TGTGCCAGCAGCTCCACCGGGTGGGCTCCGGAGAACCAGCCCCAGCATTTT	CASSSTGWAPENQPQHF
TRBV7-8	TRBJ2-6	few	.	18	TGTGCCAGCAGCTTAGTAAGTCCGACAGCCTCTGGGGCCAACGTCCTGACTTTC	CASSLVSPTASGANVLTF
TRBV7-9	TRBJ1-4	few	.	16	TGTGCCAGCAGCCCCCGTGGGTTATCAACTAATGAAAAACTGTTTTTT	CASSPRGLSTNEKLFF
TRBV28	TRBJ1-4	.	.	14	TGTGCCAGCAGCCAGGTCGGTAGAAGGGAAAAACTGTTTTTT	CASSQVGRREKLFF
TRBV5-3	TRBJ2-3	.	TRBD1	14	TGTGCCAGCAGCTCCGACAGGGTCACAGATACGCAGTATTTT	CASSSDRVTDTQYF
TRBV7-9	TRBJ2-5	few	.	14	TGTGCCAGCAGCTTAGAGGGTAGCGAAGAGACCCAGTACTTC	CASSLEGSEETQYF
TRBV11-2	TRBJ2-3	.	TRBD2	15	TGTGCCAGCAGCTTTTCTACTAGCGGTGCAGATACGCAGTATTTT	CASSFSTSGADTQYF
TRBV19	TRBJ1-1	few	.	13	TGTGCCAGTACCACGCAGGGCCTCACTGAAGCTTTCTTT	CASTTQGLTEAFF
TRBV6-1	TRBJ1-3	.	.	15	TGTGCCAGCAGTGAAGCGGCTGCTCGAGGAAACACCATATATTTT	CASSEAAARGNTIYF
TRBV4-1	TRBJ2-1	.	.	13	TGCGCCAGCAGCCAAGCGGGCCATAATGAGCAGTTCTTC	CASSQAGHNEQFF
TRBV7-2	TRBJ1-5	many	.	13	TGTGCCAGCAGCTTAGACCATGGTCAGCCCCAGCATTTT	CASSLDHGQPQHF
TRBV20-1	TRBJ2-3	few	TRBD2	15	TGCAGTGCTAGTTTCCTAGCGGGGGGCGGGGATACGCAGTATTTT	CSASFLAGGGDTQYF
TRBV7-9	TRBJ2-5	few	TRBD2	16	TGTGCCAGCAGCCCACGACTAGCGGGGAATCAAGAGACCCAGTACTTC	CASSPRLAGNQETQYF
TRBV7-2	TRBJ2-7	few	.	15	TGTGCCAGCAGCTTAACCCCGGAGGTGACCTACGAGCAGTACTTC	CASSLTPEVTYEQYF
TRBV7-3	TRBJ2-7	once	.	14	TGTGCCAGCACCAAGGGGGGGCACGCCTACGAGCAGTACTTC	CASTKGGHAYEQYF
TRBV7-8	TRBJ2-7	.	.	17	TGTGCCAGCAGCTTAGTGGTCGGGAGAACCCATTCCTACGAGCAGTACTTC	CASSLVVGRTHSYEQYF
TRBV6-6	TRBJ1-1	.	.	17	TGTGCCAGCAGTGATTTGGGGGCCGCTAGTAGGAACACTGAAGCTTTCTTT	CASSDLGAASRNTEAFF
TRBV7-2	TRBJ1-6	few	.	14	TGTGCCAGCAGCTTTTATGATGGGAATTCACCCCTCCACTTT	CASSFYDGNSPLHF
TRBV7-2	TRBJ2-3	.	.	13	TGTGCCAGCGCGGCGGGCCCGACAGATACGCAGTATTTT	CASAAGPTDTQYF
TRBV7-2	TRBJ2-7	many	TRBD2	19	TGTGCCAGCAGCTTAAGTGGGACTAGCCTACATCCCCGGACCTACGAGCAGTACTTC	CASSLSGTSLHPRTYEQYF
TRBV12-3/TRBV12-4	TRBJ2-2	once	.	13	TGTGCCAGCAGAAAAGTCCTCACCGGGGAGCTGTTTTTT	CASRKVLTGELFF
TRBV20-1	TRBJ2-7	.	.	14	TGCAGTGCTCCCAATCTAGGGGGCGCGGGGGAGCAGTACTTC	CSAPNLGGAGEQYF
TRBV7-2	TRBJ2-2	few	.	13	TGTGCCAGCAGCTTTTCCTACACCGGGGAGCTGTTTTTT	CASSFSYTGELFF
TRBV11-2	TRBJ2-1	.	.	14	TGTGCCAGCAGCTTACTCAGCGTCTACAATGAGCAGTTCTTC	CASSLLSVYNEQFF
TRBV20-1	TRBJ1-6	.	TRBD1	14	TGCAGTGCTACTGAAGACAGGGCGAATTCACCCCTCCACTTT	CSATEDRANSPLHF
TRBV20-1	TRBJ2-1	once	.	11	TGCAGTGCTAGCTTGGGTAATGAGCAGTTCTTC	CSASLGNEQFF
TRBV6-1	TRBJ1-5	.	TRBD1	14	TGTGCCAGCACCCGACAGGGTAATTATCAGCCCCAGCATTTT	CASTRQGNYQPQHF
TRBV7-3	TRBJ2-1	.	TRBD2	17	TGTGCCAGCAGCCCAGACCCGGGACTAGCTTCCTACAATGAGCAGTTCTTC	CASSPDPGLASYNEQFF
TRBV7-2	TRBJ2-2	.	.	13	TGTGCCAGCAGCTTACGTAACCCCGGGGAGCTGTTTTTT	CASSLRNPGELFF
TRBV2	TRBJ1-5	few	.	13	TGTGCCAGCAGCGTGGGGCGCGGGGAGCCCCAGCATTTT	CASSVGRGEPQHF
TRBV12-3/TRBV12-4	TRBJ2-7	once	.	14	TGTGCCAGCAGTTTAGCGCTCTCGTGGTACGAGCAGTACTTC	CASSLALSWYEQYF
TRBV20-1	TRBJ2-5	few	TRBD2	15	TGCAGTGCTAGGCGACTAGCGGGAGCTCAAGAGACCCAGTACTTC	CSARRLAGAQETQYF
TRBV6-1	TRBJ2-3	.	.	11	TGTGCCAGCAGAAGGGGGGCTACGCAGTATTTT	CASRRGATQYF
TRBV5-1	TRBJ2-7	.	.	15	TGCGCCAGCAGCCTGGACCCCCCCCGCTCCTACGAGCAGTACTTC	CASSLDPPRSYEQYF